This T cell receptor (beta chain) appears in the sequencing data of a study of beta chain features in type 1 diabetes. Study-level information: Taken together, all samples contributed approximately 110 million examined sorted cells. Study-level results: A possible short-template PCR bias applies equally to patients and controls.

Every donor had blood drawn once into heparin, approximately 0.11 L on average. Each population that was sorted was more than 98% pure. On this clone itself: The antigen is undetermined.

What was sequenced were expressed TCRB transcripts, since all of the isolated RNA had been reverse transcribed. Libraries were prepared by immunoSEQ multiplex PCR; TCRdb keeps only in-frame clonotypes and omits some of them. The sample has 400,000 to 600,000 clones; approximately 31% are singletons. Trimming removed 5 bases at V and 0 bases at J, with 11 bases between. The CDR3 extends over 14 amino acids. Germline V gives CDR1 MNHEY, CDR2 SVGAGI. Material for sequencing was naive CD4+ T cells from blood. The TCR sequence derives from a man between 18 and 35 years old in good health. The chain carries TRBV6-5 and TRBJ2-7, with TRBD2 as a possible D gene (5 bases). The CDR3 reads CASSPTGISYEQYF. The CDR3 nucleotides read TGTGCCAGCAGTCCGACGGGGATCTCCTACGAGCAGTACTTC.